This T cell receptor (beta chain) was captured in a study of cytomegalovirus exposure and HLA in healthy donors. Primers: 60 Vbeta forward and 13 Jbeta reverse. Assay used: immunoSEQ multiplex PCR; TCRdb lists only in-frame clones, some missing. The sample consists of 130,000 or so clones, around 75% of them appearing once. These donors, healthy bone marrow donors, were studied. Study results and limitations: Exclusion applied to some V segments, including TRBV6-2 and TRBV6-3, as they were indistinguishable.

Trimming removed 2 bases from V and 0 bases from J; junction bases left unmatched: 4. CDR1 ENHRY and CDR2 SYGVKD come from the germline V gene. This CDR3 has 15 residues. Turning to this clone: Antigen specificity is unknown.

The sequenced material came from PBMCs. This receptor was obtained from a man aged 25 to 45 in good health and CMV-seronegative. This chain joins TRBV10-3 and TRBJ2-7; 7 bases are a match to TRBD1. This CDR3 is CAISEDRVSSYEQYF. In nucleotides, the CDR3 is TGTGCCATCAGTGAGGACAGGGTTAGCTCCTACGAGCAGTACTTC.